The entry below describes one T cell receptor (beta chain). This sample stems from a study of Ad26.COV2.S vaccination and SARS-CoV-2 variants. Measured with immunoSEQ multiplex PCR; TCRdb has only the in-frame clones, and not every one. In the table there are about 440,000 clones, roughly 87% of which are singletons. Documented treatment: some 20 received Ad26.COV2.S at low or high dose, single or two shots; about 5 received placebo; per-sample allocation not given. Sampling was done on day 63 after the first vaccine or placebo injection. Looked up from germline, CDR1 is SGHTA and CDR2 is FQGTGA. The CDR3 loop spans 15 amino acids. Trimming stripped 5 bases from V and 0 bases from J, with 12 bases between.

The V call is TRBV7-3, the J call TRBJ2-3; weak D call: TRBD2 (6 bases). This clonotype was sampled from a person aged 18 to 59 who received the Ad26.COV2.S COVID-19 vaccine or a placebo. This specimen was peripheral blood, taken in a trial of Ad26.COV2.S vaccine versus placebo. CDR3 nucleotide sequence: TGTGCCAGCAGCCCGAACAGCGGGAGCACAGATACGCAGTATTTT. This translates into CASSPNSGSTDTQYF.